A single sample gave rise to the 32 T cell receptor beta chains below, sequenced in a study of regulatory T cells in long-lasting Graves disease. Both iRepertoire HTBI primers and Arm-PCR of CDR3 regions were used to build the TCR beta libraries. TCRdb independently ran MiXCR on the multiplex PCR reads; one entry per CDR3 protein. This sample has about 400,000 distinct CDR3 sequences, with under 25% found just once. The sample's time point: persistent/refractory GD, antithyroid drugs over 5 years with positive TRAb. Scientists built the TCR library using RNA that was extracted from PBMCs. The material was peripheral blood mononuclear cells (PBMCs), obtained when the disease was refractory, from a patient treated with antithyroid drugs. Source of these receptors: a female donor with Graves disease.

This clonotype was seen many times. V is TRBV5-1 and J is TRBJ2-6, with unresolved D. The CDR3 extends over 14 amino acids. V was cut by 2 bases and J by 2 bases, with 5 bases left in between. Germline V gives CDR1 SGHRS, CDR2 YFSETQ. CDR3 nucleotides: TGCGCCAGCAGCTTAGGCACTGGGGCCAACGTCCTGACTTTC. Translated, it gives CASSLGTGANVLTF.

Of note for this clonotype: Since a much larger clone is just one base distant, this may be a read error. The chain uses TRBV28 and TRBJ2-7; TRBD2 matches at 7 bases. Germline V gives CDR1 MDHEN, CDR2 SYDVKM. This CDR3 spans 14 amino acids. V dropped 7 bases and J dropped 2; count of bases not matched to a gene: 8. The CDR3: CASNPWRETYEQYF. CDR3 nucleotide sequence: TGTGCCAGCAACCCGTGGCGGGAGACCTACGAGCAGTACTTC. The full variable domain, with the rest looked up from reference TRBV28 and TRBJ2-7, is DVKVTQSSRYLVKRTGEKVFLECVQDMDHENMFWYRQDPGLGLRLIYFSYDVKMKEKGDIPEGYSVSREKKERFSLILESASTNQTSMYLCASNPWRETYEQYFGPGTRLTVT.

This clonotype was observed many times. This chain links TRBV6-1 with TRBJ1-4, with unresolved D. The V and J ends lost 3 bases and 8 bases respectively, with 13 bases between them. The CDR3 covers 14 residues. Germline values: CDR1 MNHNS, CDR2 SASEGT. CDR3 residues: CASSDWSGGEKLFF. Written as DNA, the CDR3 is TGTGCCAGCAGTGATTGGTCGGGAGGGGAAAAACTGTTTTTT.

Details on this clonotype: A read error may explain this, as a much larger clone is one base away. This chain joins TRBV28 and TRBJ1-1; no firm D call. CDR3 length: 14 residues. The germline V gene has CDR1 MDHEN and CDR2 SYDVKM. Trimming pared 1 base from V and 3 bases from J, leaving 9 bases between. DNA of the CDR3: TGTGCCAGCAGTTTATCCCGATGGGACACTGAAGCTTTCTTT. It translates to CASSLSRWDTEAFF.

With regard to this clonotype: Germline and junction disagree at one end, which may indicate a read error. The rearrangement links TRBV15 to TRBJ1-2, with a tentative D call TRBD1 (5 bases). The CDR3 loop spans 14 amino acids. The germline CDR1 and CDR2 sequences are LNHNV and YYDKDF (reference sequence). The CDR3 DNA reads TGTGCCATCAGCAGAGATCGGGGCTACTATGGCTACACCTTC. Translated, it gives CAISRDRGYYGYTF.

In this sample, this clonotype turned up many times. This chain uses TRBV12-3 or TRBV12-4 with TRBJ1-4; D may be TRBD1 (6 bases). Trimming left V 3 bases short and J 5 bases short, with 10 bases between. The CDR3 loop spans 14 amino acids. The CDR3 region is CASSFEDSNEKLFF. For the CDR3, the DNA is TGTGCCAGCAGTTTCGAGGACAGCAATGAAAAACTGTTTTTT.

There are many counts of this clonotype. V usage is TRBV12-3 or TRBV12-4 and J usage is TRBJ2-6, with D possibly matching TRBD1 (6 bases). Trimming shortened V by 6 bases and J by 0 bases, and 18 bases separated the two germline ends. The CDR3 covers 18 residues. The CDR3 region is CASSEQGPFVSGANVLTF. The CDR3 DNA follows: TGTGCCAGCAGCGAACAGGGCCCATTTGTCTCTGGGGCCAACGTCCTGACTTTC.

This chain joins TRBV29-1 and TRBJ1-2; tentative D call: TRBD1 (5 bases). The CDR3 length is 11 residues. Germline lookup yields CDR1 SQVTM and CDR2 ANQGSEA. The germline V and J ends were trimmed by 7 bases and 4 bases, with 10 bases remaining between them. In nucleotides, the CDR3 is TGCAGCGGGACGAGGGGCTATGGCTACACCTTC. As protein: CSGTRGYGYTF.

Turning to this clonotype: The junction departs from germline at one end; a sequencing error may be responsible. The chain carries TRBV7-9 and TRBJ2-4; D might be TRBD1 (5 bases). Germline lookup yields CDR1 SEHNR and CDR2 FQNEAQ (reference sequence). The CDR3 is 13 amino acids. The chain's CDR3 is CASSSKISRGLDF. CDR3 nucleotide sequence: TGTGCCAGCAGCTCCAAAATATCAAGGGGTTTGGACTTC.

This clonotype was detected only a few times. A much larger clonotype is one base distant, so this may be a read error. The CDR3 region is CASRSTGNTEAFF. CDR3 bases: TGTGCCAGCAGATCGACAGGGAACACTGAAGCTTTCTTT. The chain carries TRBV27 and TRBJ1-1; possible D gene TRBD1, 6 bases. CDR1 is MNHEY, CDR2 SMNVEV, per germline (reference sequence). V was pared by 6 bases and J by 1 base, with 9 bases between. The CDR3 has 13 amino acids.

This clonotype came up a few times. V and J are TRBV6-1 and TRBJ2-7; D is unclear. This CDR3 has 15 residues. Germline loops: CDR1 MNHNS, CDR2 SASEGT. V lost 2 bases, J lost 1 base, and 12 bases lay in between. CDR3 sequence reads: CASSENPDGSYEQYF. CDR3 in DNA: TGTGCCAGCAGTGAAAACCCGGACGGATCCTACGAGCAGTACTTC.

This sequence joins TRBV9 and TRBJ2-7, with D possibly TRBD2 on 6 matching bases. This CDR3 spans 15 amino acids. Germline lookup yields CDR1 SGDLS and CDR2 YYNGEE. Trimming removed 0 bases from V and 4 bases from J, with 14 bases in between. This CDR3 reads CASSVATGVLYEQYF. DNA of the CDR3: TGTGCCAGCAGCGTAGCAACGGGAGTTCTTTACGAGCAGTACTTC.

DNA of the CDR3: TGTGCCAGTCGACTAGCGGGAGGGCCGAGGAGCACAGATACGCAGTATTTT. This translates into CASRLAGGPRSTDTQYF. This rearrangement joins TRBV28 to TRBJ2-3, with 14 bases identical to TRBD2. Per the germline V gene, CDR1 is MDHEN and CDR2 is SYDVKM. V shed 9 bases, J shed 0 bases, and the junction held 8 bases outside the gene matches. This CDR3 is built from 17 residues. Complete variable domain (other parts from reference TRBV28 and TRBJ2-3): DVKVTQSSRYLVKRTGEKVFLECVQDMDHENMFWYRQDPGLGLRLIYFSYDVKMKEKGDIPEGYSVSREKKERFSLILESASTNQTSMYLCASRLAGGPRSTDTQYFGPGTRLTVL.

This chain joins TRBV5-1 and TRBJ2-5; 11 bases agree with TRBD2. The V gene's germline CDR1 is SGHRS and CDR2 YFSETQ. The CDR3 covers 15 residues. V was pared by 4 bases and J by 1 base, with 3 bases of the junction left unmatched. CDR3: CASSTGLAGQETQYF. Written as DNA, the CDR3 is TGCGCCAGCAGCACAGGACTAGCGGGCCAAGAGACCCAGTACTTC.

The V gene is TRBV10-3, the J gene TRBJ1-1, with D unclear. Germline assignment: CDR1 ENHRY and CDR2 SYGVKD. Trimming shortened V by 4 bases and J by 2 bases, and 8 bases separated the two germline ends. The CDR3 covers 13 residues. The CDR3 region has the DNA TGTGCCATCAGTGGACAATTAAACACTGAAGCTTTCTTT. Residues: CAISGQLNTEAFF.

This clonotype appeared many times. This chain links TRBV27 with TRBJ2-7; D gene ambiguous. The CDR3 has 15 residues. Trimming stripped 5 bases from V and 3 bases from J, with 17 bases between. Looked up from germline, CDR1 is MNHEY and CDR2 is SMNVEV (reference sequence). Here the CDR3 DNA reads TGTGCCAGCAGTCCCCTACGGATCCTGGGCTACGAGCAGTACTTC. Its translation is CASSPLRILGYEQYF.

This clonotype appeared many times. The CDR3 DNA sequence: TGTGCCAGCAGCTTAGGCAGGGCTATGGAGGAGACCCAGTACTTC. It yields the protein CASSLGRAMEETQYF. The chain couples TRBV11-2 to TRBJ2-5; a possible D gene is TRBD1 (5 bases). Germline V gene lookup returns CDR1 SGHAT and CDR2 FQNNGV. The CDR3 totals 15 residues. V gave up 1 base and J gave up 5 bases, with 14 bases separating them.

V is TRBV29-1 and J is TRBJ2-2, with D possibly being TRBD2 (6 bases). In germline, CDR1 is SQVTM, CDR2 ANQGSEA. The CDR3 runs to 14 residues. CDR3 amino acids: CTGRRGSNTGELFF. The CDR3 nucleotides read TGCACGGGACGGCGGGGATCGAACACCGGGGAGCTGTTTTTT.

This clonotype was seen a few times. The V call is TRBV5-1, the J call TRBJ1-5, with a weak D call TRBD1 (5 bases). Germline loops: CDR1 SGHRS, CDR2 YFSETQ. V dropped 0 bases and J dropped 7 bases, with 11 bases sitting between them. The CDR3 is made up of 14 amino acids. This CDR3 is CASSLGGDGQPQHF. The CDR3, as DNA: TGCGCCAGCAGCTTGGGAGGGGACGGGCAGCCCCAGCATTTT.

This clonotype was recorded many times. The chain joins TRBV20-1 to TRBJ2-7; possible D gene TRBD1, 6 bases. CDR1 and CDR2 from the germline V gene are DFQATT and SNEGSKA (reference sequence). This CDR3 is 14 amino acids long. Trimming pared 2 bases from V and 5 bases from J, leaving 16 bases between. DNA of the CDR3: TGCAGTGCTAGACCCCACATACAGGGAAACGAGCAGTACTTC. Translation: CSARPHIQGNEQYF.

The chain is built from TRBV12-3 or TRBV12-4 and TRBJ2-7; no definite D call. CDR3 length: 12 residues. V was pared by 1 base and J by 11 bases, with 12 bases between. The CDR3 loop reads CASSLGISKEYF. The CDR3 region has the DNA TGTGCCAGCAGTTTAGGGATTTCTAAGGAGTACTTC.

The chain recombines TRBV27 with TRBJ1-2; 9 positions agree with TRBD1. Looked up from germline, CDR1 is MNHEY and CDR2 is SMNVEV (reference sequence). The CDR3 spans 14 residues. V was clipped by 7 bases and J by 4 bases; unmatched bases: 7. CDR3 nucleotide sequence: TGTGCCAGCAAACAGGGGGCCGCCTCCTATGGCTACACCTTC. Its translation is CASKQGAASYGYTF.

Note on this clonotype: With a much larger clone just one base away, this may be a read error. This sequence joins TRBV28 and TRBJ1-5, with TRBD1 as a possible D gene (5 bases). With 6 bases removed from V and 0 bases from J, the gap between germline ends came to 12 bases. The CDR3 contains 15 residues. Germline V gives CDR1 MDHEN, CDR2 SYDVKM. The CDR3 reads CASSRPGTSNQPQHF. CDR3 sequence (DNA): TGTGCCAGCAGCCGTCCAGGGACTAGCAATCAGCCCCAGCATTTT.

This clonotype has a handful of counts. DNA of the CDR3: TGCAGTGCTGGCGTTGGAGACCCCATAAGCGGGAACACAGATACGCAGTATTTT. Its translation: CSAGVGDPISGNTDTQYF. This chain connects TRBV20-1 to TRBJ2-3; TRBD2 matches at 7 bases. CDR1 and CDR2 from the germline V gene are DFQATT and SNEGSKA (reference sequence). The junction had 19 bases not matched to a gene; V was cut back by 5 bases and J by 2 bases. This CDR3 contains 18 residues.

In this sample, this clonotype turned up many times. The CDR3 DNA follows: TGTGCCAGTCAAGCCTCGGTTTGGGGGAGGGATGGCTACACCTTC. This translates into CASQASVWGRDGYTF. V usage is TRBV6-1 and J usage is TRBJ1-2, with D possibly matching TRBD1 (5 bases). Deletions cut 9 bases from V and 6 bases from J, with 23 bases between. Germline V CDR1 and CDR2: MNHNS, SASEGT. This CDR3 region has 15 residues.

The sample holds one count of this clonotype. This chain links TRBV12-3 or TRBV12-4 with TRBJ2-5; either TRBD1 or TRBD2 may fit D (5 bases each). Trimming cost V 4 bases and J 2 bases, with 14 bases left between them. This CDR3 has 15 residues. CDR3 amino acids: CASSWAPGGQETQYF. The CDR3 nucleotides are TGTGCCAGCAGTTGGGCTCCTGGGGGACAAGAGACCCAGTACTTC.

This chain joins TRBV7-8 and TRBJ1-5; 7 nucleotides align to TRBD1. Germline lookup yields CDR1 SGHVS and CDR2 FQNEAQ. The CDR3 spans 16 residues. The ends lost 2 bases at V and 3 bases at J; junction bases unmatched: 7. The CDR3 sequence is CASSLFDRDLNQPQHF. The CDR3 coding sequence is TGTGCCAGCAGCTTATTTGACAGGGACCTCAATCAGCCCCAGCATTTT. The full variable domain, completed using reference TRBV7-8 and TRBJ1-5, is GAGVSQSPRYKVAKRGQDVALRCDPISGHVSLFWYQQALGQGPEFLTYFQNEAQLDKSGLPSDRFFAERPEGSVSTLKIQRTQQEDSAVYLCASSLFDRDLNQPQHFGDGTRLSIL.

This clonotype has only a few counts. The rearrangement joins TRBV7-8 to TRBJ2-3; D possibly corresponds to TRBD2 (6 bases). The germline V gene has CDR1 SGHVS and CDR2 FQNEAQ. V dropped 2 bases and J dropped 1 base, with 13 bases sitting between them. The CDR3 length is 16 residues. CDR3 DNA sequence: TGTGCCAGCAGCTTATTTAATAGCGGTGGCACAGATACGCAGTATTTT. It is translated as CASSLFNSGGTDTQYF.

The chain has TRBV6-1 and TRBJ2-7; TRBD2 aligns across 9 bases. J gave up 1 base and V 6 bases, and 4 bases lay outside the gene matches. The CDR3 loop spans 14 amino acids. CDR1 and CDR2 (germline): MNHNS, SASEGT. The CDR3 is CASSRLAESYEQYF. CDR3 DNA: TGTGCCAGCAGCCGACTAGCGGAATCCTACGAGCAGTACTTC.

There are a few counts of this clonotype. V and J are TRBV7-2 and TRBJ2-3; D is unclear. V was cut by 4 bases and J by 6 bases, with 11 bases left in between. There are 13 residues in the CDR3. Germline lookup yields CDR1 SGHTA and CDR2 FQGNSA. The CDR3 sequence: CASSSLAKDTQYF. DNA for the CDR3: TGTGCCAGCAGCTCCCTGGCAAAGGATACGCAGTATTTT.

This clonotype was counted at least ten times. The rearrangement joins TRBV28 to TRBJ2-5; 7 bases match TRBD1. Trimming removed 7 bases from V and 4 bases from J; junction bases left unmatched: 6. Germline V gives CDR1 MDHEN, CDR2 SYDVKM. This CDR3 is 13 amino acids long. CDR3 region: CASTQTGLETQYF. DNA of the CDR3: TGTGCCAGCACCCAGACAGGGCTAGAGACCCAGTACTTC.

The rearrangement links TRBV7-2 to TRBJ2-1, with TRBD2 matching 7 bases. V gave up 1 base and J gave up 6 bases; unmatched junction bases: 9. Germline CDR1 reads SGHTA; CDR2 reads FQGNSA. This CDR3 is built from 16 residues. DNA of the CDR3: TGTGCCAGCAGCTTAGAGGCTGGGGGAGGGGTCAATGAGCAGTTCTTC. This gives the protein CASSLEAGGGVNEQFF.